The 22 T cell receptor beta chains below were found in one sample sequenced in a study of blood T cells in healthy people across ages. Using a J-beta primer mix together with a sample-barcoded 5' primer, a second PCR was run for roughly 6 to 12 cycles. TCRdb independently ran MiXCR on the 5' RACE reads; one entry per CDR3 protein. The sample has 750,000 or so distinct CDR3 sequences, roughly 25% seen once. The same sample was also used in a study of T cells of mothers and their children.

Sequenced material: blood. All receptors derive from a boy younger than 18 in good health.

This clonotype showed up just a few times. V gene TRBV28 combines with J gene TRBJ2-7; 11 nucleotides align to TRBD2. Trimming took 5 bases from V and 6 from J; bases not matched to a gene: 12. The length of the CDR3 is 16 residues. Germline loops: CDR1 MDHEN, CDR2 SYDVKM. The CDR3 here is CASSRGISGRGIEQYF. The DNA for the CDR3 is TGTGCCAGCAGTAGGGGTATTAGCGGGAGGGGAATCGAGCAGTACTTC.

The rearrangement joins TRBV6-5 to TRBJ2-5, with D unclear. The J call is doubtful: the DNA matches TRBJ2-7 better. Germline CDR1 reads MNHEY; CDR2 reads SVGAGI. The CDR3 totals 14 residues. The CDR3, as DNA: TGTGCCAGCAGTTACCTAGGCAGGACCTACGAGCAGTACTTC. Translating it yields CASSYLGRTYEQYF.

The chain has TRBV6-2 or TRBV6-3 and TRBJ2-1; D gene uncertain. The V end was cut by 4 bases, the J end by 5 bases, with 6 bases between. The CDR3 has 12 amino acids. Germline CDR1 is MNHEY and CDR2 is SVGEGT. The CDR3 DNA sequence: TGTGCCAGCAGTTCCCCGAACAATGAGCAGTTCTTC. Protein sequence: CASSSPNNEQFF.

This clonotype was counted a few times. This chain connects TRBV7-3 to TRBJ2-5; D is unclear. V dropped 3 bases and J dropped 8 bases, with 13 bases sitting between them. This CDR3 has 13 residues. Germline assignment: CDR1 SGHTA and CDR2 FQGTGA. The CDR3 here is CASSFKESSTQYF. CDR3 DNA: TGTGCCAGCAGCTTTAAGGAGTCTTCTACCCAGTACTTC.

A few counts support this clonotype. V gene TRBV15 combines with J gene TRBJ2-5; TRBD2 is a possible D gene (6 bases). The J call may not be correct, given that the DNA end is closer to TRBJ2-1. This CDR3 region has 13 residues. Germline V lookup: CDR1 LNHNV, CDR2 YYDKDF (reference sequence). The CDR3 DNA reads TGTGCCACCAGCGGGGGGAGTTACAATGAGCAGTTCTTC. Amino acid sequence: CATSGGSYNEQFF.

This clonotype appeared a few times. The chain combines TRBV6-2 or TRBV6-3 with TRBJ2-1, with TRBD2 matching 7 bases. The CDR3 is made up of 16 amino acids. V dropped 5 bases and J dropped 3; count of bases not matched to a gene: 10. Germline V gene lookup returns CDR1 MNHEY and CDR2 SVGEGT. Written as DNA, the CDR3 is TGTGCCAGCAGTGATGGACGGGGGGTGGACTACAATGAGCAGTTCTTC. This encodes CASSDGRGVDYNEQFF.

The sample holds a few counts of this clonotype. The J gene is TRBJ2-7, the V gene TRBV20-1; TRBD2 agrees at 7 bases. The V gene end was trimmed by 6 bases and the J gene end by 5 bases; junction bases not matched to a gene: 16. The germline gives CDR1 DFQATT, CDR2 SNEGSKA (reference sequence). The length of the CDR3 is 15 residues. For the CDR3, the DNA is TGCAGTGCCTCTCCTAGCGGCAGTCTTGGGAACGAGCAGTACTTC. The encoded protein is CSASPSGSLGNEQYF.

The chain combines TRBV20-1 with TRBJ1-4; D possibly corresponds to TRBD1 (6 bases). Trimming pared 5 bases from V and 7 bases from J, leaving 14 bases between. The CDR3 has 13 residues. In germline, CDR1 is DFQATT, CDR2 SNEGSKA (reference sequence). CDR3 loop: CSAPAGAVEKLFF. The CDR3 coding sequence is TGCAGTGCTCCCGCGGGGGCAGTTGAAAAACTGTTTTTT.

This chain connects TRBV6-4 to TRBJ2-5, with 9 bases aligning to TRBD2. The tail of the sequence fits TRBJ2-1 better, so the J call may be wrong. The CDR3 extends over 20 amino acids. Germline CDR1 reads MRHNA; CDR2 reads SNTAGT. For the CDR3, the DNA is TGTGCCAGCAGTGAATTACCTTTAGCGGGAGTAGTCGATCATTTCGATGAGCAGTTCTTC. Protein sequence: CASSELPLAGVVDHFDEQFF.

The chain links TRBV18 to TRBJ2-7; the match to TRBD2 covers 14 bases. The CDR3 has 19 amino acids. The trim removed 2 bases at V and 9 bases at J, leaving 18 bases unmatched. The germline V gene has CDR1 KGHSH and CDR2 LQKENI. The CDR3 here is CASSPTQGLAGVSSCVQYF. CDR3 DNA sequence: TGTGCCAGCTCACCAACCCAGGGACTAGCGGGAGTGTCCTCCTGCGTGCAGTACTTC.

The sample holds a few counts of this clonotype. This sequence joins TRBV29-1 and TRBJ1-1, with D hard to call. The germline V and J ends were trimmed by 8 bases and 2 bases, with 15 bases remaining between them. This CDR3 contains 13 residues. Germline values: CDR1 SQVTM, CDR2 ANQGSEA. For the CDR3, the DNA is TGCAGCCCCTCCCGCAGACTAAACACTGAAGCTTTCTTT. It yields the protein CSPSRRLNTEAFF.

This clonotype showed up just a few times. The rearrangement uses TRBV29-1 and TRBJ2-5, with D unclear. This CDR3 is built from 13 residues. Looked up from germline, CDR1 is SQVTM and CDR2 is ANQGSEA. The ends were cut back, 1 base at V and 2 bases at J, with 8 bases in the middle. CDR3 in DNA: TGCAGCGTTGAAGGCGTGGGGCAAGAGACCCAGTACTTC. Residues: CSVEGVGQETQYF.

The rearrangement joins TRBV24-1 to TRBJ2-7, with D tentatively TRBD1 (5 bases). Trimming stripped 5 bases from V and 5 bases from J, with 18 bases between. Germline-derived CDR1 and CDR2 are KGHDR and SFDVKD. The CDR3 is 15 residues long. CDR3 bases: TGTGCCACCAGTGCTTCGACAGAACCTTTCCACGAGCAGTACTTC. Translation gives CATSASTEPFHEQYF.

The V and J genes are TRBV3-1 and TRBJ2-7, with D unclear. Germline values: CDR1 LGHDT, CDR2 YNNKEL (reference sequence). The CDR3 has 13 amino acids. The V gene lost 3 bases and the J gene lost 3 bases, with 9 bases spanning the gap. CDR3 in amino acids: CASSHTDIYEQYF. In DNA, the CDR3 is TGTGCCAGCAGCCACACCGACATCTACGAGCAGTACTTC.

The chain uses TRBV5-4 and TRBJ2-5; 11 bases are shared with TRBD2. TRBJ2-7 explains the end of the DNA better; the J call may be wrong. Looked up from germline, CDR1 is SGHNT and CDR2 is YYREEE (reference sequence). This CDR3 has 15 amino acids. The CDR3 bases are TGTGCCAGCAGTTTCGGACTAGCGGGCATCTACGAGCAGTACTTC. Translation: CASSFGLAGIYEQYF.

The V and J genes are TRBV6-1 and TRBJ2-5; 9 bases agree with TRBD1. The CDR3 totals 16 residues. The germline V gene encodes CDR1 MNHNS and CDR2 SASEGT. The junction had 7 bases not matched to a gene; V was cut back by 0 bases and J by 5 bases. The CDR3 loop is CASSEASGQGGETQYF. The CDR3 DNA reads as TGTGCCAGCAGTGAAGCTTCGGGACAGGGTGGCGAGACCCAGTACTTC.

The chain uses TRBV20-1 and TRBJ2-1; TRBD2 matches 14 bases. The length of the CDR3 is 16 residues. Germline CDR1 and CDR2: DFQATT and SNEGSKA (reference sequence). Trimming at V came to 1 base and at J to 9 bases, leaving 8 bases not matched to a gene. The CDR3 bases are TGCAGTGCTAGAGCTCCCGGGACTAGCGGGAGTGGTGAGCAGTTCTTC. This codes for CSARAPGTSGSGEQFF.

This clonotype was counted a few times. V and J are TRBV24-1 and TRBJ2-5, with TRBD1 identical over 7 bases. The ends lost 1 base at V and 1 base at J; junction bases unmatched: 2. CDR1 and CDR2 from the germline V gene are KGHDR and SFDVKD. The CDR3 sequence is 15 residues long. The chain's CDR3 is CATSDLAGGQETQYF. CDR3 coding DNA: TGTGCCACCAGTGATTTAGCAGGGGGCCAAGAGACCCAGTACTTC.

This clonotype has only a few counts. The chain uses TRBV20-1 and TRBJ2-7, with 9 bases fitting TRBD2. The J call may be in error: the DNA end matches TRBJ2-1 better. The V gene's germline CDR1 is DFQATT and CDR2 SNEGSKA (reference sequence). The CDR3 is 15 residues long. The CDR3 spells CSATKIAGVYNEQFF. The CDR3 nucleotides read TGCAGTGCTACCAAGATAGCGGGAGTATACAATGAGCAGTTCTTC.

This clonotype came up a few times. The CDR3 sequence: CASSPLTSGRSKNIQYF. The CDR3 bases are TGTGCCAGCAGCCCCCTGACTAGCGGGCGGTCCAAAAACATTCAGTACTTC. The chain couples TRBV28 to TRBJ2-4, with 10 bases identical to TRBD2. Trimming cost V 6 bases and J 2 bases; bases outside gene matches: 10. The germline V gene encodes CDR1 MDHEN and CDR2 SYDVKM. This CDR3 region has 17 residues.

The chain combines TRBV20-1 with TRBJ2-1, with 12 bases matching TRBD2. Gene TRBJ2-5 matches the end of the DNA better, so the J call may be wrong. The germline CDR1 and CDR2 sequences are DFQATT and SNEGSKA (reference sequence). The CDR3 covers 15 residues. The CDR3: CSASPSGRAVETQYF. CDR3 coding DNA: TGCAGTGCTAGCCCTAGCGGGAGGGCCGTTGAGACCCAGTACTTC.

The chain links TRBV6-6 to TRBJ2-7, with TRBD1 identical over 10 bases. V gave up 4 bases and J gave up 5 bases; unmatched junction bases: 5. The CDR3 has 14 amino acids. Germline V gene data show CDR1 as MNHNY and CDR2 as SVGAGI (reference sequence). In DNA form, the CDR3 reads TGTGCCAGCAGTTTCGGGACAGGGGCCCACGAGCAGTACTTC. This codes for CASSFGTGAHEQYF.